The 18 T cell receptor beta chains presented below share a single source sample, sequenced in a study of T cells in Graves' hyperthyroidism and ophthalmopathy. Using RNA transcripts as the source, TCR beta CDR3 regions were amplified. An initial round of RT-PCR targeting the TCR CDR3 relied on the HTBI primer set. TCRdb ran MiXCR on the multiplex PCR reads and lists one entry per CDR3 protein. The data contain 350,000 to 400,000 distinct CDR3 sequences, roughly 19% of them singletons. The specimen sequenced was blood. The source is a woman aged 18-29 years with Graves' hyperthyroidism.

J is TRBJ2-2 and V is TRBV4-1; a possible D gene is TRBD2 (6 bases). The CDR3 totals 16 residues. Per the germline V gene, CDR1 is MGHRA and CDR2 is YSYEKL. Between the trimmed V and J ends, which lost 4 bases and 5 bases, there was a span of 17 bases. This CDR3 is CASSPVPGLETGELFF. CDR3 DNA: TGCGCCAGCAGCCCCGTCCCGGGACTCGAGACCGGGGAGCTGTTTTTT.

This clonotype was found many times. The V call is TRBV9, the J call TRBJ2-7; D is possibly TRBD1 (5 bases). The CDR3 is made up of 13 amino acids. The V and J ends lost 3 bases and 6 bases respectively, with 13 bases between them. Germline CDR1 SGDLS, CDR2 YYNGEE. The CDR3: CASSAGVGAEQYF. DNA for the CDR3: TGTGCCAGCAGCGCTGGAGTTGGGGCCGAGCAGTACTTC.

This rearrangement joins TRBV6-2 or TRBV6-3 to TRBJ2-7, with D uncertain. V lost 0 bases to trimming and J lost 3 bases, with 12 bases between them. This CDR3 region has 15 residues. Germline V lookup: CDR1 MNHEY, CDR2 SVGEGT. The DNA of the CDR3 is TGTGCCAGCAGTTACTCGTCACAGAAAATCTACGAGCAGTACTTC. This codes for CASSYSSQKIYEQYF.

This clonotype was observed many times. The chain links TRBV5-1 to TRBJ1-1, with TRBD1 matching over 8 bases. V gave up 0 bases and J gave up 11 bases; unmatched junction bases: 9. From germline, CDR1 is SGHRS and CDR2 YFSETQ. This CDR3 contains 14 residues. As DNA, the CDR3 is TGCGCCAGCAGCTTGGTGGGGACAGGCGTGGCGGCTTTCTTT. It specifies CASSLVGTGVAAFF. The full variable domain, completed using reference TRBV5-1 and TRBJ1-1, is KAGVTQTPRYLIKTRGQQVTLSCSPISGHRSVSWYQQTPGQGLQFLFEYFSETQRNKGNFPGRFSGRQFSNSRSEMNVSTLELGDSALYLCASSLVGTGVAAFFGQGTRLTVV.

This clonotype was detected ten times or more. The rearrangement joins TRBV6-1 to TRBJ1-5, with 9 bases aligning to TRBD1. Trimming removed 6 bases from V and 6 bases from J; junction bases left unmatched: 6. The CDR3 runs to 14 residues. The germline CDR1 and CDR2 sequences are MNHNS and SASEGT. The CDR3 DNA reads as TGTGCCAGCAGCCTACAGGGGGCCCTTCAGCCCCAGCATTTT. Translated: CASSLQGALQPQHF.

At least ten counts were recorded for this clonotype. The chain has TRBV24-1 and TRBJ1-5, with 7 bases lining up with TRBD1. There are 21 residues in the CDR3. The germline V gene encodes CDR1 KGHDR and CDR2 SFDVKD. Unmatched junction bases numbered 31, after V lost 8 bases and J lost 7 bases. The CDR3 region is CATILNTQSRHKRGQRQPQHF. The DNA of the CDR3 is TGTGCCACCATTCTCAACACCCAAAGTCGGCATAAACGGGGACAGAGGCAGCCCCAGCATTTT.

This clonotype has ten or more counts. The rearrangement uses TRBV15 and TRBJ2-2; no clear D gene. The V end was cut by 0 bases, the J end by 5 bases, with 16 bases between. Germline loops: CDR1 LNHNV, CDR2 YYDKDF (reference sequence). The CDR3 runs to 17 residues. The CDR3 region is CATSRDKAGLRTGELFF. For the CDR3, the DNA is TGTGCCACCAGCAGAGATAAAGCCGGCCTCCGGACCGGGGAGCTGTTTTTT.

This clonotype was recorded many times. The chain joins TRBV5-1 to TRBJ1-5; D is possibly TRBD1 (5 bases). Trimming shortened V by 0 bases and J by 7 bases, and 17 bases separated the two germline ends. CDR1 and CDR2 from the germline V gene are SGHRS and YFSETQ. The CDR3 totals 16 residues. CDR3 protein: CASSLDVRGAGQPQHF. In DNA form, the CDR3 reads TGCGCCAGCAGCTTGGATGTCCGGGGCGCCGGGCAGCCCCAGCATTTT.

Ten or more counts support this clonotype. The junction shows a germline mismatch at one end, possibly a read error. V usage is TRBV5-1 and J usage is TRBJ2-7; D gene unclear. Germline lookup yields CDR1 SGHRS and CDR2 YFSETQ. The CDR3 length is 13 residues. CDR3 region: CASNLALESEQYF. The CDR3 DNA reads TGCGCCAGCAACTTGGCCTTGGAATCCGAGCAGTACTTC.

V usage is TRBV27 and J usage is TRBJ2-7, with a possible D match to TRBD2 (6 bases). In germline, CDR1 is MNHEY, CDR2 SMNVEV (reference sequence). The CDR3 extends over 15 amino acids. Trimming cost V 0 bases and J 2 bases, with 11 bases left between them. The CDR3 coding sequence is TGTGCCAGCAGTTTATCGGAGGGCGATACCTACGAGCAGTACTTC. It encodes CASSLSEGDTYEQYF.

This clonotype has just a few counts. The V gene is TRBV3-1, the J gene TRBJ2-4; D gene uncertain. Germline V lookup: CDR1 LGHDT, CDR2 YNNKEL (reference sequence). The CDR3 loop spans 16 amino acids. V was shortened by 3 bases and J by 0 bases, with 12 bases between the two germline ends. This CDR3 reads CASSHPTQTAKNIQYF. DNA for the CDR3: TGTGCCAGCAGCCACCCGACACAAACAGCCAAAAACATTCAGTACTTC.

In its sample, this clonotype was seen many times. V is TRBV28 and J is TRBJ1-1; 12 bases match TRBD1. CDR1 and CDR2 from the germline V gene are MDHEN and SYDVKM. J gave up 4 bases and V 2 bases, and 8 bases lay outside the gene matches. The CDR3 has 17 amino acids. The CDR3 coding sequence is TGTGCCAGCAGTTTAGGGGGACAGGGGGCTTGGGGCACTGAAGCTTTCTTT. Amino acid sequence: CASSLGGQGAWGTEAFF.

This clonotype was counted ten times or more. The gene calls are TRBV6-1 and TRBJ1-1; D not resolved. Germline-derived CDR1 and CDR2 are MNHNS and SASEGT. V lost 4 bases to trimming and J lost 0 bases, with 9 bases between them. The CDR3 has 14 amino acids. In DNA form, the CDR3 reads TGTGCCAGCAGTGTTCTGCGACTGAACACTGAAGCTTTCTTT. Translation gives CASSVLRLNTEAFF.

Many counts were recorded for this clonotype. V usage is TRBV7-2 and J usage is TRBJ2-2; D perhaps matches TRBD2 (5 bases). V was clipped by 5 bases and J by 5 bases, with 9 bases between them. Per the germline V gene, CDR1 is SGHTA and CDR2 is FQGNSA. The CDR3 spans 13 residues. CDR3 DNA sequence: TGTGCCAGCAGCCCGGACTTTACCGGGGAGCTGTTTTTT. Amino acids: CASSPDFTGELFF.

This clonotype was observed many times. The chain employs TRBV19 and TRBJ1-5; the D is unclear. Germline V gene lookup returns CDR1 LNHDA and CDR2 SQIVND (reference sequence). Between the trimmed V and J ends, which lost 8 bases and 3 bases, there was a span of 14 bases. CDR3 length: 14 residues. CDR3 in amino acids: CASRVGRINQPQHF. In nucleotides, the CDR3 is TGTGCCAGTCGAGTAGGGCGGATCAATCAGCCCCAGCATTTT.

This clonotype was recorded at least ten times. V and J are TRBV3-1 and TRBJ1-2, with 7 bases lining up with TRBD1. Germline assignment: CDR1 LGHDT and CDR2 YNNKEL (reference sequence). CDR3 size: 16 residues. V shed 1 base, J shed 10 bases, and the junction held 15 bases outside the gene matches. The chain's CDR3 is CASSQGMDRPINPYTF. For the CDR3, the DNA is TGTGCCAGCAGCCAAGGGATGGACAGGCCGATCAACCCCTACACCTTC.

This clonotype was recorded at least ten times. The J gene is TRBJ1-2, the V gene TRBV20-1; no clear D gene. Germline V gene sequence: CDR1 DFQATT, CDR2 SNEGSKA (reference sequence). Trimming pared 4 bases from V and 3 bases from J, leaving 9 bases between. The CDR3 consists of 12 residues. CDR3 DNA sequence: TGCAGTGCTATTGAGAGCGACTATGGCTACACCTTC. Residues: CSAIESDYGYTF.

This clonotype came up a few times. For the CDR3, the DNA is TGTGCCAGCAGTAACTTTCCTTTGGCCAAAAACATTCAGTACTTC. Residues: CASSNFPLAKNIQYF. The chain employs TRBV28 and TRBJ2-4; D uncertain. The V gene lost 5 bases and the J gene lost 1 base, with 12 bases spanning the gap. The CDR3 totals 15 residues. Germline V gene sequence: CDR1 MDHEN, CDR2 SYDVKM.